This T cell receptor (beta chain) is from a study of blood T cells in healthy people across ages. Findings and limits, study-wide: Possibly, changes in expanded clonotypes were confounded because donor CMV status was unknown.

The ends were cut back, 3 bases at V and 2 bases at J, with 10 bases in the middle. Per the germline V gene, CDR1 is SEHNR and CDR2 is FQNEAQ (reference sequence). The CDR3 spans 14 residues. Sample-barcoded 5' priming and a J-beta primer mix drove a second PCR of roughly 7 to 11 cycles. A single record per CDR3 protein comes from TCRdb applying MiXCR to the 5' RACE reads. The sample yields under 800,000 distinct CDR3 sequences, roughly 44% seen once. On this clonotype: The antigen is undetermined.

The study drew donors from healthy Caucasian individuals in Russia aged roughly 6 to 95. Around 10 milliliters was the volume of peripheral blood drawn from each donor. The rearrangement joins TRBV7-9 to TRBJ2-5; perhaps D is TRBD1 or TRBD2 (5 bases each). The sequencing sample was made of blood. The sequence was obtained from a woman between 55 and 75 years old in good health. The CDR3 DNA is TGTGCCAGCAGCTTCCATGGGGGTCAAGAGACCCAGTACTTC. As protein: CASSFHGGQETQYF. Variable domain in full (rest from reference TRBV7-9 and TRBJ2-5): DTGVSQNPRHKITKRGQNVTFRCDPISEHNRLYWYRQTLGQGPEFLTYFQNEAQLEKSRLLSDRFSAERPKGSFSTLEIQRTEQGDSAMYLCASSFHGGQETQYFGPGTRLLVL.